This TCR beta chain was retrieved from a study of cytomegalovirus exposure and HLA in healthy donors. In this sample, this clone turned up a few times. Looked up from germline, CDR1 is MRHNA and CDR2 is SNTAGT. The CDR3 loop spans 16 amino acids. Trimming left V 0 bases short and J 4 bases short, with 12 bases between. Using immunoSEQ multiplex PCR, the repertoire was profiled, and TCRdb retains in-frame clones only, with some absent. The repertoire holds over 100,000 clones, about 91% seen once, with approximately 1.2% in the top ten. The sample consisted of PBMCs. The J gene is TRBJ2-2, the V gene TRBV6-4; D is ambiguous. This receptor was obtained from a young woman in good health and CMV-seronegative. This CDR3 reads CASSDSITTATGELFF. The CDR3 DNA reads TGTGCCAGCAGTGACTCGATCACGACTGCCACCGGGGAGCTGTTTTTT.